This TCR beta chain was found in a study of neurological immune-mediated disorders. Stated time point: longitudinal time-point 1 (baseline). V gave up 6 bases and J gave up 4 bases; unmatched junction bases: 3. The CDR3 spans 14 residues. In TCRdb, the 5' RACE reads were re-called with MiXCR into one record per CDR3 protein. The sample holds some 54,000 distinct CDR3 sequences, roughly a tenth seen once. The receptor's source is a male donor with HTLV-1-associated myelopathy (HAM/TSP). The chain links TRBV12-3 or TRBV12-4 to TRBJ2-2, with 9 positions matching TRBD2. Sequenced: PBMCs. The CDR3 DNA follows: TGTGCCAGCAGGCGCGGGGGGGGCACCGGGGAGCTGTTTTTT. Translation gives CASRRGGGTGELFF.